These 27 T cell receptor beta chains were sequenced from one sample in a study of blood T cell repertoires in COVID-19. Clones were read by immunoSEQ multiplex PCR, and TCRdb kept only the in-frame ones, dropping some. The sample includes under 110,000 clones, 76% of them seen just once. The sequenced material came from peripheral blood. The receptors come from a man at least 80 years old with COVID-19, enrolled during active disease.

The table lists this clone with many counts. In DNA form, the CDR3 reads TGTGCCAGCAGTTGGACATCGATGAACACTGAAGCTTTCTTT. This codes for CASSWTSMNTEAFF. The chain recombines TRBV6-5 with TRBJ1-1, with D perhaps matching TRBD1 (5 bases). This CDR3 comprises 14 residues. Per germline, CDR1 MNHEY and CDR2 SVGAGI. The V end was cut by 4 bases, the J end by 0 bases, with 9 bases between.

This clone showed up just once. The CDR3 loop is CASSILDRDGYGYTF. The CDR3 coding sequence is TGTGCCAGTAGTATCCTGGACAGGGACGGCTATGGCTACACCTTC. The V call is TRBV19, the J call TRBJ1-2; 8 nucleotides line up with TRBD1. CDR3 length equals 15 residues. Trimming took 3 bases from V and 4 from J; bases not matched to a gene: 7. Germline V CDR1 and CDR2: LNHDA, SQIVND (reference sequence).

The V gene is TRBV7-2, the J gene TRBJ2-3; 7 bases agree with TRBD1. J was trimmed by 7 bases and V by 5 bases; bases with no gene match: 15. Germline CDR1 reads SGHTA; CDR2 reads FQGNSA. The CDR3 is 16 residues long. The CDR3 DNA reads as TGTGCCAGCAGCCCAAGGGACAGAACTAGAGTGTATACGCAGTATTTT. As protein: CASSPRDRTRVYTQYF. The full variable domain, with the rest looked up from reference TRBV7-2 and TRBJ2-3, is GAGVSQSPSNKVTEKGKDVELRCDPISGHTALYWYRQSLGQGLEFLIYFQGNSAPDKSGLPSDRFSAERTGGSVSTLTIQRTQQEDSAVYLCASSPRDRTRVYTQYFGPGTRLTVL.

The V and J genes are TRBV14 and TRBJ2-7; TRBD1 might be the D (6 bases). V lost 4 bases and J 3 bases, leaving 16 bases between the germline ends. CDR1 SGHDN and CDR2 FVKESK come from the germline V gene. CDR3 length: 15 amino acids. CDR3 DNA sequence: TGTGCCAGCAGCCGACAGGCAGGGTCGAACTACGAGCAGTACTTC. This translates into CASSRQAGSNYEQYF.

This chain joins TRBV19 and TRBJ1-1; 9 bases agree with TRBD1. The CDR3 runs to 15 residues. CDR1 is LNHDA, CDR2 SQIVND, per germline (reference sequence). Trimming took 7 bases from V and 1 from J; bases not matched to a gene: 7. The CDR3 spells CASKRWDRENTEAFF. DNA of the CDR3: TGTGCCAGTAAAAGGTGGGACAGGGAGAACACTGAAGCTTTCTTT.

This chain uses TRBV30 with TRBJ1-2, with 8 bases identical to TRBD1. Unmatched junction bases numbered 4, after V lost 0 bases and J lost 7 bases. CDR3 length equals 13 residues. Germline V CDR1 and CDR2: GTSNPN, SVGIG (reference sequence). The CDR3 sequence is CAWSVQGGTGYTF. The CDR3 nucleotides read TGTGCCTGGAGTGTACAGGGGGGGACTGGCTACACCTTC.

V gene TRBV7-6 combines with J gene TRBJ2-3; no clear D gene. This CDR3 comprises 14 residues. The germline V and J ends were trimmed by 1 base and 2 bases, with 7 bases remaining between them. Germline assignment: CDR1 SGHVS and CDR2 FNYEAQ. CDR3 DNA: TGTGCCAGCAGCTTAGGCCAGAACACAGATACGCAGTATTTT. Translation gives CASSLGQNTDTQYF.

This clone was counted a single time. V usage is TRBV11-3 and J usage is TRBJ1-4, with 11 nucleotides matching TRBD1. The CDR3 contains 15 residues. The germline gives CDR1 SGHNT, CDR2 YENEEA. After removal of 4 bases from V and 8 bases from J, the junction contained 6 bases not matched to a gene. The CDR3 coding sequence is TGTGCCAGCAGCTGGCCGGACAGGGGGCACGAAAAACTGTTTTTT. Translated: CASSWPDRGHEKLFF. The full variable domain, in which reference TRBV11-3 and TRBJ1-4 provide the parts outside the CDR3, is EAGVVQSPRYKIIEKKQPVAFWCNPISGHNTLYWYLQNLGQGPELLIRYENEEAVDDSQLPKDRFSAERLKGVDSTLKIQPAELGDSAVYLCASSWPDRGHEKLFFGSGTQLSVL.

The chain couples TRBV4-2 to TRBJ2-2, with 9 bases aligning to TRBD2. CDR1 and CDR2 from the germline V gene are LGHNA and YNFKEQ. The CDR3 consists of 17 residues. Germline trimming cut 0 bases from V and 6 bases from J; bases unmatched to any gene: 8. As DNA, the CDR3 is TGTGCCAGCAGCCAAGATAAAGGACTAGCGCTTTCCGGGGAGCTGTTTTTT. It specifies CASSQDKGLALSGELFF.

The chain joins TRBV27 to TRBJ2-5, with 7 bases lining up with TRBD2. Trimming took 4 bases from V and 5 from J; bases not matched to a gene: 10. Germline assignment: CDR1 MNHEY and CDR2 SMNVEV (reference sequence). This CDR3 region has 15 residues. The CDR3 region is CASSSPGGSTETQYF. CDR3 nucleotide sequence: TGTGCCAGCAGTTCCCCCGGCGGGAGTACGGAGACCCAGTACTTC.

The rearrangement links TRBV2 to TRBJ2-1, with 8 nucleotides matching TRBD1. This CDR3 is 11 amino acids long. The V gene's germline CDR1 is SNHLY and CDR2 FYNNEI. After removal of 11 bases from V and 3 bases from J, the junction contained 0 bases not matched to a gene. In DNA, the CDR3 is TGTGCCGGGACAGGCTACAATGAGCAGTTCTTC. This translates into CAGTGYNEQFF.

V is TRBV28 and J is TRBJ1-1, with 9 bases aligning to TRBD1. Germline CDR1 is MDHEN and CDR2 is SYDVKM. CDR3 size: 15 residues. V trimming: 6 bases; J trimming: 4 bases; junction bases outside the gene matches: 9. CDR3 loop: CASRPQGALGTEAFF. For the CDR3, the DNA is TGTGCCAGCAGGCCACAGGGGGCGCTGGGCACTGAAGCTTTCTTT.

This clone appeared a few times. The chain links TRBV11-1 to TRBJ2-3; the D gene is possibly TRBD2 (5 bases). The CDR3 loop spans 15 amino acids. Trimming cost V 2 bases and J 0 bases, with 9 bases left between them. Germline V gene sequence: CDR1 SGHAT, CDR2 FQDESV (reference sequence). CDR3 region: CASSLWRMSTDTQYF. In DNA form, the CDR3 reads TGTGCCAGCAGCTTATGGAGGATGAGCACAGATACGCAGTATTTT. Combining the CDR3 with reference TRBV11-1 and TRBJ2-3 gives the whole variable domain EAEVAQSPRYKITEKSQAVAFWCDPISGHATLYWYRQILGQGPELLVQFQDESVVDDSQLPKDRFSAERLKGVDSTLKIQPAELGDSAMYLCASSLWRMSTDTQYFGPGTRLTVL.

This clone was seen a few times. This chain uses TRBV10-3 with TRBJ1-4; perhaps TRBD1 as D (6 bases). CDR1 and CDR2 from the germline V gene are ENHRY and SYGVKD. The CDR3 runs to 12 residues. V was shortened by 10 bases and J by 5 bases, with 11 bases between the two germline ends. The CDR3 DNA reads TGTGCCACCGGGACACAGAATGAAAAACTGTTTTTT. Its protein product is CATGTQNEKLFF.

This chain links TRBV7-9 with TRBJ2-1; D perhaps matches TRBD2 (5 bases). The germline V gene has CDR1 SEHNR and CDR2 FQNEAQ (reference sequence). Trimming took 5 bases from V and 6 from J, leaving 11 bases between them. This CDR3 is built from 13 residues. CDR3 loop: CASSPTRSNEQFF. The CDR3, as DNA: TGTGCCAGCAGCCCAACTAGGAGCAATGAGCAGTTCTTC.

The genes are TRBV19 and TRBJ2-5, with no clear D. The CDR3 contains 14 residues. Trimming pared 1 base from V and 3 bases from J, leaving 9 bases between. CDR1 LNHDA and CDR2 SQIVND come from the germline V gene (reference sequence). As DNA, the CDR3 is TGTGCCAGTAGTATAGCGCACAGTAAAGAGACCCAGTACTTC. It yields the protein CASSIAHSKETQYF.

The gene calls are TRBV6-6 and TRBJ1-2, with D hard to call. Germline V gene data show CDR1 as MNHNY and CDR2 as SVGAGI (reference sequence). The CDR3 contains 12 residues. Trimming took 6 bases from V and 5 from J, leaving 10 bases between them. The CDR3 reads CASSPTGYGYTF. As DNA, the CDR3 is TGTGCCAGCAGCCCCACCGGGTATGGCTACACCTTC.

J is TRBJ2-3 and V is TRBV19; 7 nucleotides match TRBD2. V lost 5 bases and J lost 3; bases outside the gene matches: 8. The CDR3 consists of 15 residues. Germline V gene lookup returns CDR1 LNHDA and CDR2 SQIVND (reference sequence). CDR3 sequence reads: CASSSRRELTDTQYF. In DNA, the CDR3 is TGTGCCAGTAGTTCGCGGCGGGAGCTAACAGATACGCAGTATTTT.

This rearrangement joins TRBV15 to TRBJ2-1; no reliable D call. The CDR3 contains 16 residues. Trimming cost V 0 bases and J 0 bases, with 9 bases left between them. Germline-derived CDR1 and CDR2 are LNHNV and YYDKDF (reference sequence). DNA of the CDR3: TGTGCCACCAGCAGAGAGGCCCGGAGCTCCTACAATGAGCAGTTCTTC. Protein sequence: CATSREARSSYNEQFF.

Comments on this clone: One junction end disagrees with the germline gene, perhaps due to a read error. The sample carries other DNA sequences with the same CDR3. V usage is TRBV9 and J usage is TRBJ1-4; maybe TRBD1 (5 bases). Germline V gene sequence: CDR1 SGDLS, CDR2 YYNGEE. The CDR3 runs to 14 residues. CDR3 residues: CASSAQGGNEKLFF. CDR3 in DNA: TGCGCCAGCAGCGCCCAGGGAGGTAATGAAAAACTGTTTTTT.

V is TRBV12-3 or TRBV12-4 and J is TRBJ1-5, with D maybe TRBD1 (6 bases). This CDR3 has 12 residues. V was pared by 5 bases and J by 13 bases, with 15 bases between. The CDR3 here is CASSIGTREQHF. The CDR3 DNA sequence: TGTGCCAGCAGTATCGGGACAAGGGAACAGCATTTT.

J is TRBJ1-1 and V is TRBV5-1; D is unresolved. Germline assignment: CDR1 SGHRS and CDR2 YFSETQ. This CDR3 has 14 residues. The V and J ends lost 3 bases and 0 bases respectively, with 9 bases between them. The CDR3: CASSSTLMNTEAFF. DNA of the CDR3: TGCGCCAGCAGCTCCACATTGATGAACACTGAAGCTTTCTTT.

This chain connects TRBV4-2 to TRBJ2-1; D call uncertain. Germline V lookup: CDR1 LGHNA, CDR2 YNFKEQ. This CDR3 spans 16 amino acids. V lost 1 base, J lost 0 bases, and 10 bases lay in between. In DNA, the CDR3 is TGTGCCAGCAGCCAAGTGGTCTCCGGCTCCTACAATGAGCAGTTCTTC. Amino acid sequence: CASSQVVSGSYNEQFF.

V gene TRBV11-1 combines with J gene TRBJ2-3, with 13 bases aligning to TRBD2. The CDR3 totals 16 residues. Germline trimming cut 4 bases from V and 8 bases from J; bases unmatched to any gene: 9. The germline V gene encodes CDR1 SGHAT and CDR2 FQDESV (reference sequence). The CDR3 protein is CASSSPGLAGLSTQYF. Written as DNA, the CDR3 is TGTGCCAGCAGCTCACCGGGACTAGCGGGACTGAGTACGCAGTATTTT.

The rearrangement links TRBV11-3 to TRBJ2-5; D might be TRBD2 (5 bases). The V end was cut by 4 bases, the J end by 4 bases, with 22 bases between. CDR3 length: 17 residues. Germline CDR1 reads SGHNT; CDR2 reads YENEEA. CDR3 in amino acids: CASSSLRPGREIETQYF. The CDR3 DNA reads TGTGCCAGCAGCTCCCTACGTCCCGGTAGGGAGATAGAGACCCAGTACTTC.

The J gene is TRBJ1-2, the V gene TRBV14; D remains ambiguous. The CDR3 is 14 residues long. V lost 0 bases, J lost 2 bases, and 7 bases lay in between. CDR1 is SGHDN and CDR2 is FVKESK in the germline V gene. For the CDR3, the DNA is TGTGCCAGCAGCCAAGAAGGAGGGAACTATGGCTACACCTTC. It translates to CASSQEGGNYGYTF.

This chain joins TRBV28 and TRBJ2-1; 10 bases are a match to TRBD2. Trimming removed 4 bases from V and 3 bases from J; junction bases left unmatched: 9. Germline V gene lookup returns CDR1 MDHEN and CDR2 SYDVKM. There are 17 residues in the CDR3. For the CDR3, the DNA is TGTGCCAGCAGTTCCTATCTAAGCGGGAGGGGCTACAATGAGCAGTTCTTC. Translating gives CASSSYLSGRGYNEQFF. Full variable domain (rest looked up from reference TRBV28 and TRBJ2-1): DVKVTQSSRYLVKRTGEKVFLECVQDMDHENMFWYRQDPGLGLRLIYFSYDVKMKEKGDIPEGYSVSREKKERFSLILESASTNQTSMYLCASSSYLSGRGYNEQFFGPGTRLTVL.